The entry that follows covers one TCR beta chain sequence. The target antigen is unknown. This sample stems from a study of radiotherapy plus CTLA-4 blockade in lung cancer. Study details: There were objective responses in 15% to 20% of patients, and over 25% had disease control.

Overall study findings and caveats: Subsequent to radiotherapy plus ipilimumab, tumor-derived TCR clones underwent expansion in blood.

Here immunoSEQ multiplex PCR was the method, and the copy in TCRdb shows in-frame clones only, minus some. The sample has tens of thousands of clones, roughly three quarters seen once. Trimming cost V 2 bases and J 4 bases, with 8 bases left between them. This CDR3 spans 13 amino acids. Germline V gives CDR1 SGHDT, CDR2 YYEEEE. V gene TRBV5-6 combines with J gene TRBJ2-3; D not resolved. This TCR was sampled from a human donor with non-small cell lung cancer whose response to radiotherapy plus ipilimumab could not be evaluated. Sequenced material: peripheral blood, taken from a patient treated with radiotherapy plus ipilimumab. The CDR3 DNA follows: TGTGCCAGCAGCTTTAGCCGCGCAGATACGCAGTATTTT. Translated: CASSFSRADTQYF.